Following are 19 T cell receptor beta chains from one sample sequenced in a study of T cells after yellow fever vaccination. MiXCR, run by TCRdb on the 5' RACE reads, gives a single entry per CDR3 protein. The data contain about 350,000 distinct CDR3 sequences, around 8.1% of them singletons. Sample: PBMCs, taken more than 35 days after the first yellow fever vaccination. The receptors originated from a man younger than 35 who received the YFV17D yellow fever vaccine.

V is TRBV12-3 or TRBV12-4 and J is TRBJ2-1, with 8 bases that match TRBD2. Trimming at V came to 5 bases and at J to 4 bases, leaving 7 bases not matched to a gene. The CDR3 is made up of 15 amino acids. The CDR3 DNA reads TGTGCCAGCAGTCAAACTAGCGGAGCTTACAATGAGCAGTTCTTC. This translates into CASSQTSGAYNEQFF.

V usage is TRBV25-1 and J usage is TRBJ1-5, with D uncertain. With 8 bases removed from V and 2 bases from J, the gap between germline ends came to 37 bases. Germline V gene lookup returns CDR1 MGHDK and CDR2 SYGVNS. This CDR3 has 22 residues. The CDR3 nucleotides read TGTGCCAGCCTTACCATTCAATATGAGACCCCCTGGCTTTCGGCTGGCAATCAGCCCCAGCATTTT. As protein: CASLTIQYETPWLSAGNQPQHF. Together with reference TRBV25-1 and TRBJ1-5, the CDR3 gives the full variable domain: EADIYQTPRYLVIGTGKKITLECSQTMGHDKMYWYQQDPGMELHLIHYSYGVNSTEKGDLSSESTVSRIRTEHFPLTLESARPSHTSQYLCASLTIQYETPWLSAGNQPQHFGDGTRLSIL.

The chain is built from TRBV14 and TRBJ1-4, with 7 bases lining up with TRBD1. The CDR3 is made up of 16 amino acids. CDR1 SGHDN and CDR2 FVKESK come from the germline V gene. V gave up 1 base and J gave up 11 bases; unmatched junction bases: 13. The CDR3 nucleotides are TGTGCCAGCAGCCAAGCGGGAACAGGGGTTGGTCAGAAACTGTTTTTT. Its translation: CASSQAGTGVGQKLFF.

The V call is TRBV4-1, the J call TRBJ1-1; possibly TRBD1 for D (5 bases). Germline V lookup: CDR1 MGHRA, CDR2 YSYEKL. With 1 base removed from V and 7 bases from J, the gap between germline ends came to 10 bases. The CDR3 length is 13 residues. The CDR3 sequence: CASSQGDALEAFF. CDR3 DNA: TGCGCCAGCAGCCAAGGGGACGCACTTGAAGCTTTCTTT.

This clonotype was picked up a small number of times. The gene calls are TRBV11-2 and TRBJ2-1; 8 bases agree with TRBD1. V was pared by 4 bases and J by 8 bases, with 7 bases of the junction left unmatched. The length of the CDR3 is 14 residues. Germline V gene data show CDR1 as SGHAT and CDR2 as FQNNGV. CDR3 coding DNA: TGTGCCAGCAGCTCGCGACAGGGGTCGGATGAGCAGTTCTTC. Residues: CASSSRQGSDEQFF.

This chain connects TRBV15 to TRBJ2-3; D gene unclear. CDR1 is LNHNV and CDR2 is YYDKDF in the germline V gene (reference sequence). This CDR3 contains 12 residues. Trimming cost V 0 bases and J 5 bases, with 3 bases left between them. CDR3 protein: CATSRDVDTQYF. The CDR3 nucleotides are TGTGCCACCAGCAGAGATGTAGATACGCAGTATTTT.

The J gene is TRBJ2-1, the V gene TRBV18; 7 nucleotides match TRBD2. This CDR3 comprises 18 residues. The trim removed 2 bases at V and 1 base at J, leaving 11 bases unmatched. The germline gives CDR1 KGHSH, CDR2 LQKENI. CDR3 loop: CASSPFVSGDSSYNEQFF. In nucleotides, the CDR3 is TGTGCCAGCTCACCATTCGTCAGCGGGGACTCTTCCTACAATGAGCAGTTCTTC.

The rearrangement joins TRBV5-5 to TRBJ2-7; the D gene is possibly TRBD2 (5 bases). CDR1 and CDR2 (germline): SGHKS, YYEKEE (reference sequence). V lost 1 base to trimming and J lost 6 bases, with 8 bases between them. This CDR3 spans 12 amino acids. The CDR3 loop reads CASSLLGSEQYV. The DNA of the CDR3 is TGTGCCAGCAGCTTGTTGGGGAGCGAGCAGTACGTC.

This clonotype was picked up a small number of times. The chain combines TRBV18 with TRBJ1-3; D is unclear. Germline V gene sequence: CDR1 KGHSH, CDR2 LQKENI. V was shortened by 3 bases and J by 0 bases, with 12 bases between the two germline ends. The CDR3 runs to 16 residues. The CDR3 DNA sequence: TGTGCCAGCTCACCTTCGCAGGTCAGCTCTGGAAACACCATATATTTT. This gives the protein CASSPSQVSSGNTIYF.

This clonotype turned up a few times. This chain links TRBV20-1 with TRBJ2-5; D perhaps matches TRBD1 (5 bases). CDR3 size: 14 residues. Germline CDR1 and CDR2: DFQATT and SNEGSKA (reference sequence). Trimming stripped 2 bases from V and 5 bases from J, with 15 bases between. The CDR3 DNA reads as TGCAGTGCTAGACCCCCGACAGTTATGGAGACCCAGTACTTC. It translates to CSARPPTVMETQYF.

This chain connects TRBV20-1 to TRBJ2-5, with D possibly being TRBD1 (6 bases). V was pared by 5 bases and J by 4 bases, with 11 bases between. The germline CDR1 and CDR2 sequences are DFQATT and SNEGSKA (reference sequence). The CDR3 is 12 residues long. The CDR3: CSAQQGRETQYF. CDR3 coding DNA: TGCAGTGCTCAACAGGGACGAGAGACCCAGTACTTC.

In its sample, this clonotype was seen a few times. V gene TRBV25-1 combines with J gene TRBJ2-7; D is perhaps TRBD1 (5 bases). Germline CDR1 MGHDK, CDR2 SYGVNS. The V and J ends lost 4 bases and 7 bases respectively, with 17 bases between them. This CDR3 region has 14 residues. This CDR3 reads CASSATAPSREQYF. CDR3 DNA sequence: TGTGCCAGCAGTGCGACAGCTCCGTCTCGGGAGCAGTACTTC.

This clonotype was detected only a few times. The chain joins TRBV6-5 to TRBJ2-1; perhaps TRBD1 as D (5 bases). In germline, CDR1 is MNHEY, CDR2 SVGAGI. The V end lost 0 bases, the J end lost 5 bases, and 8 bases lay between the germline ends. The CDR3 has 14 residues. The CDR3 nucleotides read TGTGCCAGCAGTTACTCGGCAGGGCACAATGAGCAGTTCTTC. It is translated as CASSYSAGHNEQFF.

This clonotype was seen ten or more times. V gene TRBV4-1 combines with J gene TRBJ1-1, with D uncertain. The CDR3 length is 16 residues. The V gene's germline CDR1 is MGHRA and CDR2 YSYEKL. V was pared by 6 bases and J by 1 base, with 18 bases between. CDR3 loop: CASRQQTLAGNTEAFF. The CDR3 DNA is TGCGCCAGCAGGCAACAAACTCTGGCAGGGAACACTGAAGCTTTCTTT.

The chain joins TRBV5-1 to TRBJ2-1; 9 bases are a match to TRBD2. Germline CDR1 reads SGHRS; CDR2 reads YFSETQ. This CDR3 region has 16 residues. The ends lost 0 bases at V and 4 bases at J; junction bases unmatched: 5. The CDR3 DNA is TGCGCCAGCAGCTTGGAGGGGACTAGCTTATACAATGAGCAGTTCTTC. Amino acids: CASSLEGTSLYNEQFF. The full variable domain, in which reference TRBV5-1 and TRBJ2-1 provide the parts outside the CDR3, is KAGVTQTPRYLIKTRGQQVTLSCSPISGHRSVSWYQQTPGQGLQFLFEYFSETQRNKGNFPGRFSGRQFSNSRSEMNVSTLELGDSALYLCASSLEGTSLYNEQFFGPGTRLTVL.

CDR3 nucleotides: TGTGCCAGCAGTGGTGAACATTGGGGCACTGAAGCTTTCTTT. As protein: CASSGEHWGTEAFF. This chain connects TRBV25-1 to TRBJ1-1; D call uncertain. This CDR3 has 14 amino acids. Looked up from germline, CDR1 is MGHDK and CDR2 is SYGVNS. The V end lost 4 bases, the J end lost 4 bases, and 13 bases lay between the germline ends. Together with reference TRBV25-1 and TRBJ1-1, the CDR3 gives the full variable domain: EADIYQTPRYLVIGTGKKITLECSQTMGHDKMYWYQQDPGMELHLIHYSYGVNSTEKGDLSSESTVSRIRTEHFPLTLESARPSHTSQYLCASSGEHWGTEAFFGQGTRLTVV.

This clonotype was counted between two and nine times. The rearrangement links TRBV7-9 to TRBJ1-1; D is possibly TRBD1 (6 bases). CDR1 SEHNR and CDR2 FQNEAQ come from the germline V gene (reference sequence). The V end was cut by 2 bases, the J end by 8 bases, with 15 bases between. The CDR3 runs 14 residues. Here the CDR3 DNA reads TGTGCCAGCAGCTTAAACCAGGGGTTTGTGGAAGCTTTCTTT. Translating it yields CASSLNQGFVEAFF.

This chain links TRBV12-3 or TRBV12-4 with TRBJ1-1; the D is unclear. The CDR3 totals 12 residues. The germline V and J ends were trimmed by 4 bases and 7 bases, with 10 bases remaining between them. CDR3 loop: CASSSLALEAFF. The CDR3 DNA is TGTGCCAGCAGTTCTCTCGCCCTTGAAGCTTTCTTT.

This clonotype was counted a few times. This chain uses TRBV14 with TRBJ2-7, with 7 bases aligning to TRBD2. J lost 3 bases, V lost 0 bases, and 14 bases had no gene match. Per germline, CDR1 SGHDN and CDR2 FVKESK. The CDR3 totals 18 residues. The CDR3 DNA is TGTGCCAGCAGCCAAGATAGTCCTAGGTCTAGCGGCAACTACGAGCAGTACTTC. The encoded protein is CASSQDSPRSSGNYEQYF.